What follows are 25 T cell receptor beta chains derived from one specimen sequenced in a study of T cells after posttransplantation cyclophosphamide. TCRdb keeps only in-frame clones here, not all; method: immunoSEQ multiplex PCR. Observed in the sample are 40,000 to 45,000 clones, none of them singletons. Sequencing was performed on PBMCs. All receptors derive from a man aged 40-55 years in good health, CMV-negative, and a related stem cell transplant donor.

This clone was seen repeatedly, ten times or more. The chain is built from TRBV19 and TRBJ1-2, with D possibly TRBD1 on 6 matching bases. Trimming took 3 bases from V and 2 from J, leaving 10 bases between them. Germline CDR1 LNHDA, CDR2 SQIVND (reference sequence). This CDR3 contains 14 residues. The CDR3 DNA reads TGTGCCAGTAGTATCAGGGGCCTGAACTATGGCTACACCTTC. It is translated as CASSIRGLNYGYTF.

This clone showed up many times. J is TRBJ2-1 and V is TRBV5-1, with TRBD2 matching 9 bases. The CDR3 contains 15 residues. The V and J ends lost 7 bases and 7 bases, in that order; junction bases with no gene match: 12. Germline CDR1 is SGHRS and CDR2 is YFSETQ. CDR3: CASAQGLAGVNEQFF. CDR3 coding DNA: TGCGCCAGCGCCCAGGGGTTAGCGGGAGTTAATGAGCAGTTCTTC.

This clone has a count of ten or more. V and J are TRBV4-3 and TRBJ1-1; no reliable D call. Germline V gene lookup returns CDR1 LGHNA and CDR2 YSLEER. There are 15 residues in the CDR3. V dropped 3 bases and J dropped 1 base, with 12 bases sitting between them. In DNA, the CDR3 is TGCGCCAGCAGCCAGATAACTTTCGGGAACACTGAAGCTTTCTTT. This sequence encodes CASSQITFGNTEAFF.

This clone has at least ten counts. The gene calls are TRBV5-1 and TRBJ2-7, with 7 bases matching TRBD1. The CDR3 loop spans 13 amino acids. V was pared by 7 bases and J by 4 bases, with 8 bases of the junction left unmatched. The germline CDR1 and CDR2 sequences are SGHRS and YFSETQ. CDR3 sequence reads: CASARDSKYEQYF. CDR3 coding DNA: TGCGCCAGCGCCCGGGACAGTAAATACGAGCAGTACTTC.

J is TRBJ1-5 and V is TRBV7-8; 9 positions agree with TRBD1. V shed 0 bases, J shed 0 bases, and the junction held 12 bases outside the gene matches. Germline assignment: CDR1 SGHVS and CDR2 FQNEAQ. The CDR3 loop spans 20 amino acids. CDR3 bases: TGTGCCAGCAGCTTAGCGCTTGGGACAGGGACCCTTTATAGCAATCAGCCCCAGCATTTT. This gives the protein CASSLALGTGTLYSNQPQHF.

This clone was counted between two and nine times. The chain is built from TRBV23-1 and TRBJ2-7, with TRBD1 matching over 8 bases. TRBV23-1 is reported as an ORF; its role is uncertain. The V gene end was trimmed by 5 bases and the J gene end by 7 bases; junction bases not matched to a gene: 19. The CDR3 contains 17 residues. The CDR3 loop reads CASSKNAASPQGGEQYV. CDR3 bases: TGCGCCAGCAGTAAAAATGCGGCCTCGCCACAGGGGGGAGAGCAGTACGTC.

This clone was seen repeatedly, ten times or more. The chain carries TRBV19 and TRBJ1-6; the D gene is possibly TRBD1 (5 bases). Trimming left V 5 bases short and J 3 bases short, with 11 bases between. CDR1 and CDR2 from the germline V gene are LNHDA and SQIVND (reference sequence). This CDR3 is 15 amino acids long. The CDR3 region has the DNA TGTGCCAGTAGTCTGGTGACAGACTATAATTCACCCCTCCACTTT. Its protein is CASSLVTDYNSPLHF.

This clone was found many times. The chain uses TRBV6-5 and TRBJ2-7, with D perhaps TRBD2 (6 bases). This CDR3 contains 11 residues. Germline CDR1 MNHEY, CDR2 SVGAGI. V gave up 2 bases and J gave up 7 bases, with 6 bases separating them. In DNA, the CDR3 is TGTGCCAGCAGTTACGCGGGGGAGCAGTACTTC. It is translated as CASSYAGEQYF.

This clone was seen ten or more times. The rearrangement uses TRBV5-1 and TRBJ2-1, with 8 bases identical to TRBD2. This CDR3 has 16 residues. The V gene's germline CDR1 is SGHRS and CDR2 YFSETQ. The junction had 4 bases not matched to a gene; V was cut back by 2 bases and J by 0 bases. Here the CDR3 DNA reads TGCGCCAGCAGCTTAGTTAGCGGGAACTCCTACAATGAGCAGTTCTTC. It is translated as CASSLVSGNSYNEQFF.

This clone was observed many times. V and J are TRBV9 and TRBJ1-3; maybe TRBD1 (6 bases). Germline lookup yields CDR1 SGDLS and CDR2 YYNGEE. This CDR3 region has 16 residues. The V end was cut by 0 bases, the J end by 4 bases, with 14 bases between. The chain's CDR3 is CASSVAGGALGNTIYF. DNA of the CDR3: TGTGCCAGCAGCGTAGCTGGGGGGGCGCTGGGAAACACCATATATTTT.

In its sample, this clone was seen many times. The chain carries TRBV27 and TRBJ2-1; tentatively, D is TRBD2 (6 bases). This CDR3 is 15 amino acids long. V lost 6 bases to trimming and J lost 0 bases, with 12 bases between them. Germline assignment: CDR1 MNHEY and CDR2 SMNVEV (reference sequence). The CDR3 DNA sequence: TGTGCCAGCAGGCTCCAGCGGGCCTCCTACAATGAGCAGTTCTTC. It encodes CASRLQRASYNEQFF.

The table lists this clone with many counts. The chain joins TRBV27 to TRBJ1-1, with 9 bases that match TRBD1. Germline CDR1 MNHEY, CDR2 SMNVEV (reference sequence). CDR3 size: 14 residues. Germline trimming cut 4 bases from V and 1 base from J; bases unmatched to any gene: 1. The CDR3 region is CASSWGQGNTEAFF. CDR3 nucleotides: TGTGCCAGCAGTTGGGGACAGGGGAACACTGAAGCTTTCTTT.

This clone was seen more than once but under ten times. The chain is built from TRBV2 and TRBJ2-3; TRBD2 aligns across 9 bases. The CDR3 runs 14 residues. Germline V CDR1 and CDR2: SNHLY, FYNNEI. The V and J ends lost 7 bases and 4 bases, in that order; junction bases with no gene match: 6. DNA of the CDR3: TGTGCCAGCAAGGGCGGGGGGGCCCCAGATACGCAGTATTTT. This translates into CASKGGGAPDTQYF. Looking up the rest from reference TRBV2 and TRBJ2-3 gives the full variable domain: EPEVTQTPSHQVTQMGQEVILRCVPISNHLYFYWYRQILGQKVEFLVSFYNNEISEKSEIFDDQFSVERPDGSNFTLKIRSTKLEDSAMYFCASKGGGAPDTQYFGPGTRLTVL.

There are many counts of this clone. The chain uses TRBV29-1 and TRBJ2-2; 8 nucleotides align to TRBD2. The CDR3 covers 15 residues. CDR1 SQVTM and CDR2 ANQGSEA come from the germline V gene. The CDR3, as DNA: TGCAGTGCCGGGGGGGGCGGGCTCAACACCGGGGAGCTGTTTTTT. Translation gives CSAGGGGLNTGELFF.

There are many counts of this clone. The V gene is TRBV5-1, the J gene TRBJ1-1; weak D call: TRBD1 (5 bases). Germline V gene sequence: CDR1 SGHRS, CDR2 YFSETQ. The CDR3 has 13 amino acids. V was shortened by 4 bases and J by 11 bases, with 18 bases between the two germline ends. The DNA for the CDR3 is TGCGCCAGCAGCGCCGGGGGGGAAGGGAGGGCTTTCTTT. Protein product: CASSAGGEGRAFF.

This clone has only a few counts. This chain joins TRBV6-5 and TRBJ2-5; 9 nucleotides match TRBD2. The better agreement between TRBJ2-7 and the DNA end casts doubt on the J call. There are 14 residues in the CDR3. Germline V CDR1 and CDR2: MNHEY, SVGAGI. CDR3 DNA: TGTGCCAGCAGTTATACTAGCGGGCCCTACGAGCAGTACTTC. Translation: CASSYTSGPYEQYF.

This clone was observed a few times. The J gene is TRBJ1-2, the V gene TRBV25-1; no reliable D call. This CDR3 has 13 amino acids. The germline V gene encodes CDR1 MGHDK and CDR2 SYGVNS. The V and J ends lost 3 bases and 9 bases respectively, with 14 bases between them. The CDR3 region has the DNA TGTGCCAGCAGTGAGGGCCTCACTAGGAGCTACACCTTC. Amino acids: CASSEGLTRSYTF.

This clone has ten or more counts. The chain joins TRBV7-9 to TRBJ2-2; 9 nucleotides agree with TRBD2. Looked up from germline, CDR1 is SEHNR and CDR2 is FQNEAQ (reference sequence). The CDR3 runs 19 residues. V shed 5 bases, J shed 0 bases, and the junction held 13 bases outside the gene matches. CDR3 bases: TGTGCCAGCAGCCGAAGCTCCCTACTAGCGGGCGCGAACACCGGGGAGCTGTTTTTT. As protein: CASSRSSLLAGANTGELFF.

The table lists this clone with many counts. This chain joins TRBV6-5 and TRBJ1-2; the D is unclear. Germline values: CDR1 MNHEY, CDR2 SVGAGI. V lost 4 bases to trimming and J lost 4 bases, with 16 bases between them. The CDR3 spans 15 residues. The CDR3 DNA is TGTGCCAGCAGTTCGGGGATTGTTGTTGGCTATGGCTACACCTTC. It encodes CASSSGIVVGYGYTF.

This clone has at least ten counts. The chain couples TRBV19 to TRBJ2-5; D gene uncertain. V was cut by 5 bases and J by 3 bases, with 10 bases left in between. Germline CDR1 LNHDA, CDR2 SQIVND (reference sequence). The CDR3 runs 13 residues. CDR3 coding DNA: TGTGCCAGTAGTCTGAGTGCCAAAGAGACCCAGTACTTC. This translates into CASSLSAKETQYF. Full variable domain (remainder filled in from reference TRBV19 and TRBJ2-5): DGGITQSPKYLFRKEGQNVTLSCEQNLNHDAMYWYRQDPGQGLRLIYYSQIVNDFQKGDIAEGYSVSREKKESFPLTVTSAQKNPTAFYLCASSLSAKETQYFGPGTRLLVL.

There are many counts of this clone. The chain joins TRBV15 to TRBJ2-2; 9 bases fit TRBD2. The CDR3 has 18 amino acids. The germline V gene encodes CDR1 LNHNV and CDR2 YYDKDF (reference sequence). Trimming cost V 2 bases and J 4 bases; bases outside gene matches: 11. This chain's CDR3 is CATSRKISGRSPTGELFF. DNA of the CDR3: TGTGCCACCAGCAGAAAAATAAGCGGGAGGTCCCCCACCGGGGAGCTGTTTTTT.

This clone showed up many times. Distinct nucleotide sequences in the sample also encode this CDR3. The chain is built from TRBV7-3 and TRBJ2-2, with 7 bases lining up with TRBD2. Germline loops: CDR1 SGHTA, CDR2 FQGTGA. CDR3 length: 14 amino acids. The J segment lost 4 bases and the V segment lost 2 bases, leaving 1 base of the junction unmatched. This chain's CDR3 is CASSLPSGTGELFF. The CDR3 region has the DNA TGTGCCAGCAGCTTACCTAGCGGCACCGGGGAGCTGTTTTTT.

At least ten counts were recorded for this clone. The J gene is TRBJ2-5, the V gene TRBV6-5; TRBD1 aligns across 9 bases. The CDR3 contains 12 residues. V was clipped by 6 bases and J by 9 bases; unmatched bases: 5. Germline values: CDR1 MNHEY, CDR2 SVGAGI. The CDR3 region is CASRQGAGAQYF. In nucleotides, the CDR3 is TGTGCCAGCAGACAGGGGGCCGGGGCCCAGTACTTC.

This clone appeared a few times. The V call is TRBV7-8, the J call TRBJ1-5; TRBD1 agrees at 7 bases. CDR1 is SGHVS, CDR2 FQNEAQ, per germline. The CDR3 spans 18 residues. Trimming at V came to 2 bases and at J to 4 bases, leaving 14 bases not matched to a gene. CDR3 DNA: TGTGCCAGCAGCTTAAAAGGTAGGATCGGGACAGCAAATCAGCCCCAGCATTTT. This sequence encodes CASSLKGRIGTANQPQHF.

This clone was picked up many times. The chain has TRBV7-2 and TRBJ1-1; the D is unclear. Trimming pared 5 bases from V and 1 base from J, leaving 17 bases between. This CDR3 contains 16 residues. Germline V gene data show CDR1 as SGHTA and CDR2 as FQGNSA. CDR3 sequence (DNA): TGTGCCAGCAGCCCCCCTCGACTAAACCCGAACACTGAAGCTTTCTTT. It encodes CASSPPRLNPNTEAFF. The variable domain in full, with the rest retrieved from reference TRBV7-2 and TRBJ1-1, is GAGVSQSPSNKVTEKGKDVELRCDPISGHTALYWYRQSLGQGLEFLIYFQGNSAPDKSGLPSDRFSAERTGGSVSTLTIQRTQQEDSAVYLCASSPPRLNPNTEAFFGQGTRLTVV.